This record covers a single TCR beta chain. The antigen is unknown. Measured with immunoSEQ multiplex PCR; TCRdb has only the in-frame clones, and not every one. The sample records around 320,000 clones, roughly 84% being singletons. CDR3 length: 15 residues. Germline CDR1 reads SGHTA; CDR2 reads FQGNSA. With 1 base clipped from V and 5 bases from J, the junction kept 7 bases outside the gene matches. This sample is drawn from a study of Ad26.COV2.S vaccination and SARS-CoV-2 variants. Study in general: Participant was drawn from the COV1001 Ad26.COV2.S trial arm. Ad26.COV2.S shots went into the muscle once or twice, 56 days apart.

Regarding treatment: around 19 received Ad26.COV2.S at low or high dose, single or two shots; five or six received placebo; per-sample allocation not given. Day 63 after the first injection of vaccine or placebo was the sampling time. Study-wide results and caveats: Substantial breadth was reported for post-vaccination spike-specific CD8+ and CD4+ T cells.

The sequence was obtained from a person aged 18-65 years who received the Ad26.COV2.S COVID-19 vaccine or a placebo. The source was peripheral blood, collected in a trial of Ad26.COV2.S vaccine versus placebo. This chain uses TRBV7-2 with TRBJ2-5, with 7 bases identical to TRBD2. The CDR3 spells CASSLVGGRLETQYF. The CDR3, as DNA: TGTGCCAGCAGCTTAGTGGGGGGGAGGTTGGAGACCCAGTACTTC. The variable domain in full, with the rest retrieved from reference TRBV7-2 and TRBJ2-5, is GAGVSQSPSNKVTEKGKDVELRCDPISGHTALYWYRQSLGQGLEFLIYFQGNSAPDKSGLPSDRFSAERTGGSVSTLTIQRTQQEDSAVYLCASSLVGGRLETQYFGPGTRLLVL.